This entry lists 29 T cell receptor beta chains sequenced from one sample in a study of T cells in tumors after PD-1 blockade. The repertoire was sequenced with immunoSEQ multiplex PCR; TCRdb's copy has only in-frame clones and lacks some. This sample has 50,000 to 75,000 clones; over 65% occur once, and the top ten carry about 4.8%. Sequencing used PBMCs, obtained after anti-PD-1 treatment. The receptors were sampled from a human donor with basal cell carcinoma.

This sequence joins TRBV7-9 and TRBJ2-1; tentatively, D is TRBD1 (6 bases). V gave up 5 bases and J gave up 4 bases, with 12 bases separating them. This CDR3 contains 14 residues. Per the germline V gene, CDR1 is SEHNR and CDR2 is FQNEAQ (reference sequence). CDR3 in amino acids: CASSNRDTYNEQFF. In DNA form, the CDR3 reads TGTGCCAGCAGCAACCGGGACACTTACAATGAGCAGTTCTTC. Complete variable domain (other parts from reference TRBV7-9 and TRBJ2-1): DTGVSQNPRHKITKRGQNVTFRCDPISEHNRLYWYRQTLGQGPEFLTYFQNEAQLEKSRLLSDRFSAERPKGSFSTLEIQRTEQGDSAMYLCASSNRDTYNEQFFGPGTRLTVL.

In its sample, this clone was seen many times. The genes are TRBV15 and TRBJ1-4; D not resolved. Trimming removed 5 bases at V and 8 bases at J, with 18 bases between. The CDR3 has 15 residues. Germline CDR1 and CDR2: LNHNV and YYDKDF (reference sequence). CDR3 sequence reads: CATSSKAEGSEKLFF. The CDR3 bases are TGTGCCACCAGCTCCAAGGCGGAGGGTTCGGAAAAACTGTTTTTT.

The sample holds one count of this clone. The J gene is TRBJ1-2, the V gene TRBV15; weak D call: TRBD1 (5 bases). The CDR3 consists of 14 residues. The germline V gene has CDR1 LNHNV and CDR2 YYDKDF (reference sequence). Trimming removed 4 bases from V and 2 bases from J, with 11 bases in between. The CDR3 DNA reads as TGTGCCACCAGCATGACAGCAAACAACTATGGCTACACCTTC. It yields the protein CATSMTANNYGYTF.

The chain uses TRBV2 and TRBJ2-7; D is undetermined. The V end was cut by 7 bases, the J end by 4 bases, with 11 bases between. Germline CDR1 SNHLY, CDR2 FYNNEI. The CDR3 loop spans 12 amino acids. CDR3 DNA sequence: TGTGCCAGCACCCATGGGTGGTACGAGCAGTACTTC. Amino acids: CASTHGWYEQYF.

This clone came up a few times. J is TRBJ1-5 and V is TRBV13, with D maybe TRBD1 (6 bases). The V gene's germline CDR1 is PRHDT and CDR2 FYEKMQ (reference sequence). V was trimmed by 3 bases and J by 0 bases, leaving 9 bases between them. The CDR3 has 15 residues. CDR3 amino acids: CASSLGQNSNQPQHF. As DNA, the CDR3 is TGTGCCAGCAGCTTGGGACAAAATAGCAATCAGCCCCAGCATTTT.

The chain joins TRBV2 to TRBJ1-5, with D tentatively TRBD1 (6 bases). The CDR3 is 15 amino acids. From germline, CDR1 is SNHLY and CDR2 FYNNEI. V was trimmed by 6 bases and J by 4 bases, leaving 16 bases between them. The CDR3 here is CASRGGRAGNQPQHF. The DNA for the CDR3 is TGTGCCAGCAGGGGGGGGCGGGCGGGGAATCAGCCCCAGCATTTT.

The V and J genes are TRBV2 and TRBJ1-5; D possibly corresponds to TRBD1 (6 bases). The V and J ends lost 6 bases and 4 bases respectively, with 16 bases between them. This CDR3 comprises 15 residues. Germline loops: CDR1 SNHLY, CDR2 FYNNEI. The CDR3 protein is CASRGGRSGNQPQHF. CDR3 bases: TGTGCCAGCAGGGGGGGGCGGTCGGGGAATCAGCCCCAGCATTTT.

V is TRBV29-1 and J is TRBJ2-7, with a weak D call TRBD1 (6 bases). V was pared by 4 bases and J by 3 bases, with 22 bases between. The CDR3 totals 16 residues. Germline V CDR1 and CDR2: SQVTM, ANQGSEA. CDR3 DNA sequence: TGCAGCGTTGCGGGGAGAGGACAGACGAATCTCTACGAGCAGTACTTC. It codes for CSVAGRGQTNLYEQYF.

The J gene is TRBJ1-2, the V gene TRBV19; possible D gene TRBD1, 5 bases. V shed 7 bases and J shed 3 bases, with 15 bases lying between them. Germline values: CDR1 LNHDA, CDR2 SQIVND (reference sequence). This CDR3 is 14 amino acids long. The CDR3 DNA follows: TGTGCCAGTACCCTAGGTGGCAGGGACTATGGCTACACCTTC. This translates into CASTLGGRDYGYTF.

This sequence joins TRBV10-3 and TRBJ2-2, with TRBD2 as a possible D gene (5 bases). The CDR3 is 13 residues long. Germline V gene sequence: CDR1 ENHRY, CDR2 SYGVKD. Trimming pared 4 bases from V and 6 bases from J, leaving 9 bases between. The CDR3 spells CAISGGEPGELFF. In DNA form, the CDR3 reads TGTGCCATCAGTGGGGGAGAACCCGGGGAGCTGTTTTTT.

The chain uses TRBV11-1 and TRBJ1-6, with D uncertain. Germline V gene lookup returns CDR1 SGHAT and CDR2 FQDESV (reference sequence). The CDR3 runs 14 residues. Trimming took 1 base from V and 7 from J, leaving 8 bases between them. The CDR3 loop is CASSLEQFNSPLHF. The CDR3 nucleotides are TGTGCCAGCAGCTTAGAACAGTTCAATTCACCCCTCCACTTT.

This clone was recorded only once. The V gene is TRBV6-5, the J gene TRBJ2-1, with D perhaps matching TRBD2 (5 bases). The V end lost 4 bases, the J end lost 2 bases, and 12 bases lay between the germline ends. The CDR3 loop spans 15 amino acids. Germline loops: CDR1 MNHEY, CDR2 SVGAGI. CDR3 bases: TGTGCCAGCAGTTCCGGGTGGGGAGCCTACAATGAGCAGTTCTTC. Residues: CASSSGWGAYNEQFF.

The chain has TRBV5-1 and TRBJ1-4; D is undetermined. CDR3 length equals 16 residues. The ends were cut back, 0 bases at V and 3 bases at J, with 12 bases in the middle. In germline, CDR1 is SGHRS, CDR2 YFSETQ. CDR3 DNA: TGCGCCAGCAGCTTGGTCTACGGATCTTCTAATGAAAAACTGTTTTTT. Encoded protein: CASSLVYGSSNEKLFF.

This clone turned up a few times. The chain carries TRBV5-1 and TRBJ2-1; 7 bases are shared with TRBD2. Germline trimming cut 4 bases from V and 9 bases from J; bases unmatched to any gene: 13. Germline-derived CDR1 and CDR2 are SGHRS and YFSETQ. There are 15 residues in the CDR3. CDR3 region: CASSPGLGNLVEQFF. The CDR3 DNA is TGCGCCAGCAGCCCAGGACTAGGAAACTTGGTTGAGCAGTTCTTC.

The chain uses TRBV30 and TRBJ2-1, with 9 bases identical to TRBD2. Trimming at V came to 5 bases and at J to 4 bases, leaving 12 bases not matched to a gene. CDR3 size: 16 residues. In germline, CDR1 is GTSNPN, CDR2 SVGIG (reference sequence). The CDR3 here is CAWVSISGGSYNEQFF. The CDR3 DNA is TGTGCCTGGGTTTCGATCAGCGGGGGGTCTTACAATGAGCAGTTCTTC. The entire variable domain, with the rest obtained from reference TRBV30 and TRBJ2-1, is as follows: SQTIHQWPATLVQPVGSPLSLECTVEGTSNPNLYWYRQAAGRGLQLLFYSVGIGQISSEVPQNLSASRPQDRQFILSSKKLLLSDSGFYLCAWVSISGGSYNEQFFGPGTRLTVL.

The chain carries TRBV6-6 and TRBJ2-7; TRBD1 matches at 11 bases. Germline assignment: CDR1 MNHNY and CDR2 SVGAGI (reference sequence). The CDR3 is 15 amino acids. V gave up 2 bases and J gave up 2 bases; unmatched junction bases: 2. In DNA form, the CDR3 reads TGTGCCAGCAGTTACGGGGGACAGGGGGCCTACGAGCAGTACTTC. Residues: CASSYGGQGAYEQYF.

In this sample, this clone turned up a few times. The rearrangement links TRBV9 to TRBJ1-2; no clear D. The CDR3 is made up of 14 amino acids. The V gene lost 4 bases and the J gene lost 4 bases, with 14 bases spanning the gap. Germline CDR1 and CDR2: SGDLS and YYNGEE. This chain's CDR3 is CASSSARESYGYTF. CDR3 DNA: TGTGCCAGCAGCTCCGCCCGGGAAAGCTATGGCTACACCTTC.

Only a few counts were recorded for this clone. CDR3 coding DNA: TGTGCCAGCTCCCTTTTTCGGACAGGAGACTACGAGCAGTACTTC. Amino acid sequence: CASSLFRTGDYEQYF. The chain employs TRBV18 and TRBJ2-7; 7 bases are shared with TRBD1. J gave up 3 bases and V 6 bases, and 11 bases lay outside the gene matches. The CDR3 is 15 amino acids. Germline loops: CDR1 KGHSH, CDR2 LQKENI.

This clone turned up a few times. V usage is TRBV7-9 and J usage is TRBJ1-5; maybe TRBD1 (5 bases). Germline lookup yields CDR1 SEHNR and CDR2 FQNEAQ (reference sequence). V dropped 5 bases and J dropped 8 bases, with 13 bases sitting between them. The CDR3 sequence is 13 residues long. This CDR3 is CASSLLTAEPQHF. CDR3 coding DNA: TGTGCCAGCAGCCTATTGACAGCCGAGCCCCAGCATTTT.

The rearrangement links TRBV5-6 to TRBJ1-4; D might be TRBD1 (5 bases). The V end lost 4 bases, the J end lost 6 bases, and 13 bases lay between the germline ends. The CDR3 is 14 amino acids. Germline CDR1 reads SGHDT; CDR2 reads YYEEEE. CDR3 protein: CASSHGQGHEKLFF. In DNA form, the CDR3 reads TGTGCCAGCAGCCACGGGCAGGGACATGAAAAACTGTTTTTT.

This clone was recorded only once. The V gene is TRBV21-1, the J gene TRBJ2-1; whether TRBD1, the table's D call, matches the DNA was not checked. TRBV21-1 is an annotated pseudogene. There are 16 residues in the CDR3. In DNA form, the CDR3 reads TGTGCCAGCAGCCCTGGGGACAGGGGGAATGAAAATGAGCAGTTCTTC. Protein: CASSPGDRGNENEQFF.

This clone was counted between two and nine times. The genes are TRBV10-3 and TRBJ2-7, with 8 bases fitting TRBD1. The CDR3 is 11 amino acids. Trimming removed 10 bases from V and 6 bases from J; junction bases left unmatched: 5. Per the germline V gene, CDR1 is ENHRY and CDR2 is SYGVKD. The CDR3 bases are TGTGCCACGGACAGGGCGGGCGAGCAGTACTTC. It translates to CATDRAGEQYF.

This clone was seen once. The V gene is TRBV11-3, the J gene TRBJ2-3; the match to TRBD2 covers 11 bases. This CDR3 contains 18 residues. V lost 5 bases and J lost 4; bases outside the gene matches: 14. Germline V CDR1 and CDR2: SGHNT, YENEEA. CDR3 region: CASSLGLAGGRGADTQYF. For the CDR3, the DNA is TGTGCCAGCAGCCTTGGGCTAGCGGGGGGCCGGGGTGCAGATACGCAGTATTTT.

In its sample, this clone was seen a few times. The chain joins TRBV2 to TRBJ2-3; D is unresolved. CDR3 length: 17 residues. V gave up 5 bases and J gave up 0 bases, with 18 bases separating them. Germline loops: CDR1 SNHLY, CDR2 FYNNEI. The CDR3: CASSPAFTSPSTDTQYF. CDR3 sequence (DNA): TGTGCCAGCAGTCCCGCCTTTACATCACCTAGCACAGATACGCAGTATTTT.

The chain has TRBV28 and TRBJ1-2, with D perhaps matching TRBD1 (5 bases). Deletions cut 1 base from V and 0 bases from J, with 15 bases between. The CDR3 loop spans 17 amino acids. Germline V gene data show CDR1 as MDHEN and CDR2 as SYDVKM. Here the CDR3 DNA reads TGTGCCAGCAGTTTATCTACCCGGGGGTACTCTAACTATGGCTACACCTTC. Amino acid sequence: CASSLSTRGYSNYGYTF.

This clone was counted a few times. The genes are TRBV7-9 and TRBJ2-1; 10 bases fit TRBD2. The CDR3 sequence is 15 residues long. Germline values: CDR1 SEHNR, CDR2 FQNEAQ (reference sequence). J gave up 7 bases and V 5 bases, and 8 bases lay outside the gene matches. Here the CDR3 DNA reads TGTGCCAGCAGCAACACGGGACTAGCGAGGAATGAGCAGTTCTTC. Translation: CASSNTGLARNEQFF.

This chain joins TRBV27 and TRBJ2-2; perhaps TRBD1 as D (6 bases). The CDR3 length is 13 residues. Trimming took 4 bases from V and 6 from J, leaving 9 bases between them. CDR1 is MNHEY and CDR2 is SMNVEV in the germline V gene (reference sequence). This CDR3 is CASSSYRAGELFF. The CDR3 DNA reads TGTGCCAGCAGTTCTTACAGGGCCGGGGAGCTGTTTTTT.

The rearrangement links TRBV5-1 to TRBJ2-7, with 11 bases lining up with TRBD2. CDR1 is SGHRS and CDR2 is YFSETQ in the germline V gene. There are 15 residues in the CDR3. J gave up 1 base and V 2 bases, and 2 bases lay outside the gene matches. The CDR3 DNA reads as TGCGCCAGCAGCTTTTTAGCGGGGGGGTCCTACGAGCAGTACTTC. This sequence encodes CASSFLAGGSYEQYF.

CDR3 nucleotide sequence: TGTGCCAGCAGCCAGCCAGGGGCGGGTGAAGCTTTCTTT. It codes for CASSQPGAGEAFF. This chain links TRBV3-1 (or the pseudogene TRBV3-2) with TRBJ1-1; D is perhaps TRBD1 (6 bases). Germline values: CDR1 LGHDT, CDR2 YNNKEL (reference sequence). With 3 bases removed from V and 7 bases from J, the gap between germline ends came to 12 bases. The CDR3 spans 13 residues.